These T cell receptor beta chains were read from a single sample in a study of glioma-infiltrating T cells after dendritic cell vaccination. The method was immunoSEQ multiplex PCR; TCRdb's version includes in-frame clones alone and lacks a portion of them. The sample consists of 80,000 to 100,000 clones, 79% of them appearing once. The sequencing here drew on blood, taken before dendritic cell vaccination. Receptors were obtained from a human donor with glioblastoma. Both conserved end residues are part of each CDR3. D genes are given only for firm matches. Some rows mark clone size as missing; the rest say once, few, many or name a class of expanded clone.

V	D	length	size	J	DNA	CDR3
TRBV9	-	14	-	TRBJ2-7	TGTGCCAGCAGCGTAGGCACGGAGACCTACGAGCAGTACTTC	CASSVGTETYEQYF
TRBV2	-	15	-	TRBJ2-6	TGTGCCAGCACCAAACAGAACTCTGGGGCCAACGTCCTGACTTTC	CASTKQNSGANVLTF
TRBV10-3	-	15	-	TRBJ2-3	TGTGCCATCAGTGAGTCGAACCGGCGGGGAGATACGCAGTATTTT	CAISESNRRGDTQYF
TRBV7-9	-	14	-	TRBJ1-4	TGTGCCAGCACCATCGGACAGAACAATGAAAAACTGTTTTTT	CASTIGQNNEKLFF
TRBV29-1	-	12	once	TRBJ1-2	TGCAGCGCCCAGGGAGGGAGTCATGGCTACACCTTC	CSAQGGSHGYTF
TRBV7-7	TRBD2	15	-	TRBJ2-1	TGTGCTAGCAGCTTACTAGCGGGAGGAGGAGATGAGCAGTTCTTC	CASSLLAGGGDEQFF
TRBV5-4	-	16	few	TRBJ2-3	TGTGCCAGCAGCTTCCGGATGAGCGGAGATACAGATACGCAGTATTTT	CASSFRMSGDTDTQYF
TRBV10-3	TRBD1	18	-	TRBJ2-3	TGTGCCATCAGTGAGTACGGGGACAGATGGAGCGGCACAGATACGCAGTATTTT	CAISEYGDRWSGTDTQYF
TRBV19	TRBD2	15	-	TRBJ2-5	TGTGCCAGTAGTCAGAGACTAGCCTTGTCAAAGACCCAGTACTTC	CASSQRLALSKTQYF
TRBV4-2	-	17	-	TRBJ2-3	TGTGCCAGCAGCCAAGTTGCAGGGCAGCGAAACACAGATACGCAGTATTTT	CASSQVAGQRNTDTQYF
TRBV6-5	-	13	few	TRBJ2-5	TGTGCCAGCAGGGGGGCTAGCTGGGAGACCCAGTACTTC	CASRGASWETQYF
TRBV11-2	-	14	-	TRBJ1-1	TGTGCCAGCAGCCTGGGGCATCGGTCCACTGAAGCTTTCTTT	CASSLGHRSTEAFF
TRBV13	TRBD2	13	-	TRBJ2-7	TGTGCCAGCAGCTTTGGACTAGTCTCCGAGCAGTACTTC	CASSFGLVSEQYF
TRBV5-4	TRBD2	16	-	TRBJ2-1	TGTGCCAGCAGCTGGGGTTGGACTAGCGGGAGCAATGAGCAGTTCTTC	CASSWGWTSGSNEQFF
TRBV7-6	TRBD2	16	-	TRBJ2-2	TGTGCCAGCAGCAACCGACTAGCGGGGGACACCGGGGAGCTGTTTTTT	CASSNRLAGDTGELFF
TRBV7-8	TRBD2	16	few	TRBJ2-1	TGTGCCAGCAGCTTAAGCGGGAGGGCCTCCTACAATGAGCAGTTCTTC	CASSLSGRASYNEQFF